A selection of T cell receptor beta chains follows, all from one sample in a study of shared clonotypes between healthy human individuals. The table came from immunoSEQ multiplex PCR; TCRdb's copy has only in-frame clones and leaves some out. The sample has hundreds of thousands of clones; approximately 73% are singletons. The sample consisted of memory CD4+ T cells sorted from blood. The source of these receptors is a woman in her twenties or thirties in good health. The CDR3 runs from the conserved cysteine through the conserved F or W. A D gene is named only where the DNA matches it firmly. The size field is filled for only some rows; it gives once, few, many or a size class.

clone_size: NA
j_call: TRBJ1-1
d_call: NA
v_call: TRBV28
cdr3_aa: CASSLIAENTEAFF
cdr3_nt: TGTGCCAGCAGTTTAATAGCAGAGAACACTGAAGCTTTCTTT

clone_size: NA
j_call: TRBJ2-1
d_call: NA
v_call: TRBV2
cdr3_aa: CASSEVGNEQFF
cdr3_nt: TGTGCCAGCAGTGAAGTAGGTAATGAGCAGTTCTTC

clone_size: NA
j_call: TRBJ2-5
d_call: TRBD2
v_call: TRBV5-1
cdr3_aa: CASSNARLALEQETQYF
cdr3_nt: TGCGCCAGCAGTAACGCCCGACTAGCGTTAGAACAAGAGACCCAGTACTTC

clone_size: medium-sized
j_call: TRBJ2-1
d_call: TRBD2
v_call: TRBV19
cdr3_aa: CASSIRLAGEYNEQFF
cdr3_nt: TGTGCCAGTAGTATTAGGCTAGCGGGAGAATACAATGAGCAGTTCTTC

clone_size: NA
j_call: TRBJ1-2
d_call: NA
v_call: TRBV18
cdr3_aa: CASSPENGQGRGYTF
cdr3_nt: TGTGCCAGCTCACCCGAGAACGGGCAGGGACGGGGCTACACCTTC

clone_size: NA
j_call: TRBJ2-2
d_call: NA
v_call: TRBV6-5
cdr3_aa: CASSYEGGAQYGELFF
cdr3_nt: TGTGCCAGCAGCTACGAGGGGGGGGCGCAGTACGGGGAGCTGTTTTTT

clone_size: NA
j_call: TRBJ2-5
d_call: NA
v_call: TRBV2
cdr3_aa: CATSRGMQETQYF
cdr3_nt: TGTGCCACCTCCCGCGGGATGCAAGAGACCCAGTACTTC

clone_size: NA
j_call: TRBJ2-2
d_call: TRBD2
v_call: TRBV5-1
cdr3_aa: CASSSTSGITGELFF
cdr3_nt: TGCGCCAGCAGCTCGACTAGCGGGATCACCGGGGAGCTGTTTTTT

clone_size: NA
j_call: TRBJ1-5
d_call: NA
v_call: TRBV6-1
cdr3_aa: CASSVGPDQPQHF
cdr3_nt: TGTGCCAGCAGTGTTGGCCCGGATCAGCCCCAGCATTTT

clone_size: NA
j_call: TRBJ2-1
d_call: TRBD2
v_call: TRBV18
cdr3_aa: CASSTYEAGGLNEQFF
cdr3_nt: TGTGCCAGCTCAACCTATGAAGCGGGAGGGTTGAATGAGCAGTTCTTC

clone_size: NA
j_call: TRBJ2-6
d_call: NA
v_call: TRBV7-2
cdr3_aa: CASLSGRAGANVLTF
cdr3_nt: TGTGCCAGCCTCTCGGGTCGAGCCGGGGCCAACGTCCTGACTTTC

clone_size: NA
j_call: TRBJ1-2
d_call: NA
v_call: TRBV5-6
cdr3_aa: CASSPGDGYTF
cdr3_nt: TGTGCCAGCAGCCCCGGGGATGGCTACACCTTC

clone_size: NA
j_call: TRBJ2-2
d_call: TRBD2
v_call: TRBV28
cdr3_aa: CASSLREPGELFF
cdr3_nt: TGTGCCAGCAGTTTGCGGGAGCCCGGGGAGCTGTTTTTT

clone_size: NA
j_call: TRBJ1-5
d_call: TRBD1
v_call: TRBV28
cdr3_aa: CASRGQRTLNQPQHF
cdr3_nt: TGTGCCAGCCGGGGACAGAGAACTCTCAATCAGCCCCAGCATTTT

clone_size: NA
j_call: TRBJ2-3
d_call: NA
v_call: TRBV5-1
cdr3_aa: CASSLEGRGDTDTQYF
cdr3_nt: TGCGCCAGCAGCTTGGAGGGCAGGGGTGACACAGATACGCAGTATTTT

clone_size: many
j_call: TRBJ1-1
d_call: NA
v_call: TRBV7-2
cdr3_aa: CASSPQRDTEAFF
cdr3_nt: TGTGCCAGCAGCCCCCAGAGGGACACTGAAGCTTTCTTT

clone_size: NA
j_call: TRBJ1-1
d_call: NA
v_call: TRBV27
cdr3_aa: CASSLKQRGGTEAFF
cdr3_nt: TGTGCCAGCAGTTTAAAACAGAGAGGAGGCACTGAAGCTTTCTTT

clone_size: NA
j_call: TRBJ2-2
d_call: NA
v_call: TRBV7-9
cdr3_aa: CASSFWKSGELFF
cdr3_nt: TGTGCCAGCAGCTTTTGGAAATCCGGGGAGCTGTTTTTT

clone_size: NA
j_call: TRBJ1-2
d_call: NA
v_call: TRBV29-1
cdr3_aa: CSVERQDYGYTF
cdr3_nt: TGCAGCGTTGAGAGACAGGACTATGGCTACACCTTC

clone_size: few
j_call: TRBJ2-4
d_call: TRBD1
v_call: TRBV5-6
cdr3_aa: CASTAGQGAGQYF
cdr3_nt: TGTGCCAGCACCGCTGGACAGGGGGCCGGACAGTACTTC

clone_size: NA
j_call: TRBJ2-7
d_call: TRBD1
v_call: TRBV11-1
cdr3_aa: CASSRPFQRPGQGYYEQYF
cdr3_nt: TGTGCCAGCAGCCGCCCCTTCCAAAGACCGGGACAGGGATACTACGAGCAGTACTTC

clone_size: NA
j_call: TRBJ1-1
d_call: NA
v_call: TRBV7-2
cdr3_aa: CASSLYEWVTEAFF
cdr3_nt: TGTGCCAGCAGCTTATATGAGTGGGTGACTGAAGCTTTCTTT

clone_size: once
j_call: TRBJ2-6
d_call: NA
v_call: TRBV27
cdr3_aa: CASRGPQGLTGANVLTF
cdr3_nt: TGTGCCAGCAGAGGGCCCCAGGGTCTGACTGGGGCCAACGTCCTGACTTTC

clone_size: NA
j_call: TRBJ2-2
d_call: NA
v_call: TRBV7-9
cdr3_aa: CASSFRASATGELFF
cdr3_nt: TGTGCCAGCAGCTTTAGAGCCTCGGCCACCGGGGAGCTGTTTTTT